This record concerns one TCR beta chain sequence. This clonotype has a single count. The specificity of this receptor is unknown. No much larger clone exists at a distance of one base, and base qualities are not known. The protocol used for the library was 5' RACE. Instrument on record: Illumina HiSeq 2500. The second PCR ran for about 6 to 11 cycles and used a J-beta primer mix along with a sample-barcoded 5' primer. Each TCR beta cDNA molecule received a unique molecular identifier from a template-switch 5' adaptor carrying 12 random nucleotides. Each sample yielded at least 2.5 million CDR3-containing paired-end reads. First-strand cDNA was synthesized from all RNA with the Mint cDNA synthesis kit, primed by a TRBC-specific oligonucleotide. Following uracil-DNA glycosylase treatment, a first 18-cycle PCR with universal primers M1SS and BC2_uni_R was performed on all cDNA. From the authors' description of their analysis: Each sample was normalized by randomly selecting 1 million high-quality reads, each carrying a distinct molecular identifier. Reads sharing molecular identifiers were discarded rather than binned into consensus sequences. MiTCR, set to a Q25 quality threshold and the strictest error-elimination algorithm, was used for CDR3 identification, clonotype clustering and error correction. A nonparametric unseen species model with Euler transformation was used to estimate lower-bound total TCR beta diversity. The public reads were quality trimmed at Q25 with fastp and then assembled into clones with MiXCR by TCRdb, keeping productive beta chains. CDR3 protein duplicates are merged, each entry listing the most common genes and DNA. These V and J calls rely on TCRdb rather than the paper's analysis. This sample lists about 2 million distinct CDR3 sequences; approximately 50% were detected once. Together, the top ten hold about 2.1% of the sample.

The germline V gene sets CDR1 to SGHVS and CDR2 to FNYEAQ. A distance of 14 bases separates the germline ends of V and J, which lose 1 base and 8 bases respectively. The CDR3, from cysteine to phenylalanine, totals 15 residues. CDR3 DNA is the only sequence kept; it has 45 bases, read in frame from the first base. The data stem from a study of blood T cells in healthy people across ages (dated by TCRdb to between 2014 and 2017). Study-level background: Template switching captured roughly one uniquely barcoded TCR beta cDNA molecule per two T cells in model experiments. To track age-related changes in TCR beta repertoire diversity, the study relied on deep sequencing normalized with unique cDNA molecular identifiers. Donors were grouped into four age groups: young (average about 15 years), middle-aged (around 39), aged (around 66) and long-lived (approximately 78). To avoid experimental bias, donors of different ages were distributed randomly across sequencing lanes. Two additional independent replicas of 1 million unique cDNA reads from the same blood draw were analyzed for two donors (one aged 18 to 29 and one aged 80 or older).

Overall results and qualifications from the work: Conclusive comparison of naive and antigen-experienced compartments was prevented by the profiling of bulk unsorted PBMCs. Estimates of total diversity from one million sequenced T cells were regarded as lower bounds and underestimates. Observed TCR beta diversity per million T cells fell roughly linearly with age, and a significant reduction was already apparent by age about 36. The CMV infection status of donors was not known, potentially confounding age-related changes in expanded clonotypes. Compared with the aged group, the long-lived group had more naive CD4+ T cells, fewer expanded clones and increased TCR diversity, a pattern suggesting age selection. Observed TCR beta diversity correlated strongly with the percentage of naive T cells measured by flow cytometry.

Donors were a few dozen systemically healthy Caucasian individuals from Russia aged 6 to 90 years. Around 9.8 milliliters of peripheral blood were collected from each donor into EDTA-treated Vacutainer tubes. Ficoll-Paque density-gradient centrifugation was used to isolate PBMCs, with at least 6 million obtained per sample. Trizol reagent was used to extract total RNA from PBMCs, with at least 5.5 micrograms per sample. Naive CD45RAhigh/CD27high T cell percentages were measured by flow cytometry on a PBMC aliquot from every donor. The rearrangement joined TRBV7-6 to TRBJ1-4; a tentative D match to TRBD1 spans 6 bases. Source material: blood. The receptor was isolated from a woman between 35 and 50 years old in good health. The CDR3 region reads CASSLGAGAKEKLFF. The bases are TGTGCCAGCAGCTTAGGGGCGGGGGCGAAGGAAAAACTGTTTTTT. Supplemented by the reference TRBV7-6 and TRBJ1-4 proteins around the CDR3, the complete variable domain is GAGVSQSPRYKVTKRGQDVALRCDPISGHVSLYWYRQALGQGPEFLTYFNYEAQQDKSGLPNDRFSAERPEGSISTLTIQRTEQRDSAMYRCASSLGAGAKEKLFFGSGTQLSVL.